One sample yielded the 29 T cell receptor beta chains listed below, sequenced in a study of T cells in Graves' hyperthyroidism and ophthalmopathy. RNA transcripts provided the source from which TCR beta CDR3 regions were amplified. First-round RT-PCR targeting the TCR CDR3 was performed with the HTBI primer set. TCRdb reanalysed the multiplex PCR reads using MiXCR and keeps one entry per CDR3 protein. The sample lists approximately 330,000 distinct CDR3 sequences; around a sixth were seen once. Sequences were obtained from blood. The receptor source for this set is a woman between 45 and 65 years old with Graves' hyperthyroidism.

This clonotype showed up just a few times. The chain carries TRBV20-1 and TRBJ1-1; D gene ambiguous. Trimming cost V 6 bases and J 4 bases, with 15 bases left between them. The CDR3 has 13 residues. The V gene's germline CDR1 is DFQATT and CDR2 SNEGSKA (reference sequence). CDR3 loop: CSAWAIRVTEAFF. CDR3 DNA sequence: TGCAGTGCCTGGGCCATAAGGGTCACTGAAGCTTTCTTT.

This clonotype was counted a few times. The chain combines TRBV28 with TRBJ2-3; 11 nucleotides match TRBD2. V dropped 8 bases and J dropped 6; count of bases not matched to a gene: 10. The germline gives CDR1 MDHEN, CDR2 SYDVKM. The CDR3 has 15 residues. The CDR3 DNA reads TGTGCCAGCTCCTCTAGCGGGAGGACCCCCGATACGCAGTATTTT. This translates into CASSSSGRTPDTQYF.

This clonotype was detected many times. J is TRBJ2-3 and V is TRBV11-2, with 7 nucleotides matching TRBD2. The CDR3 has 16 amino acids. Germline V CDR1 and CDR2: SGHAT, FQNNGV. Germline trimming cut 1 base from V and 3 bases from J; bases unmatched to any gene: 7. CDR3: CASSLVSGGGTDTQYF. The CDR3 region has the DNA TGTGCCAGCAGCTTAGTCTCGGGCGGGGGTACAGATACGCAGTATTTT.

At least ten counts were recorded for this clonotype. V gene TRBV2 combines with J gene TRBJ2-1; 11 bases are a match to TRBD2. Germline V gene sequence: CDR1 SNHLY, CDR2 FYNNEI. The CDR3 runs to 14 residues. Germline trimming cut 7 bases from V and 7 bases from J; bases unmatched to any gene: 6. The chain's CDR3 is CASNGIAGGNEQFF. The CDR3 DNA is TGTGCCAGCAATGGGATAGCGGGAGGGAATGAGCAGTTCTTC.

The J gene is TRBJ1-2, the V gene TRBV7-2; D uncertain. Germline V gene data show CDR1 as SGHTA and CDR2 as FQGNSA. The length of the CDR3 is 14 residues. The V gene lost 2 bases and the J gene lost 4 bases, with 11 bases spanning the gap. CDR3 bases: TGTGCCAGCAGCTTATCTGGGAAGGGCTATGGCTACACCTTC. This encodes CASSLSGKGYGYTF.

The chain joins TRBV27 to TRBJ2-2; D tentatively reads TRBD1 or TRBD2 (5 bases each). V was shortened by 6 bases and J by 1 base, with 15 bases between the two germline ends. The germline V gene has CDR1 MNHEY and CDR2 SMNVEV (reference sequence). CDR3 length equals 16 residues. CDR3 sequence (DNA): TGTGCCAGCAGGACGGGACGGCTGGGGAACACCGGGGAGCTGTTTTTT. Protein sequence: CASRTGRLGNTGELFF.

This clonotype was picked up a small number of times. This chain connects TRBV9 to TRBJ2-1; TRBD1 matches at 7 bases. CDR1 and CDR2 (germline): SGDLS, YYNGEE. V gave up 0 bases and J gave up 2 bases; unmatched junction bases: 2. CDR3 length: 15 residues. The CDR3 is CASSVVTGAYNEQFF. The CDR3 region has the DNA TGTGCCAGCAGCGTAGTCACAGGGGCCTACAATGAGCAGTTCTTC.

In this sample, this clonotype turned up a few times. The CDR3 spells CASSLATNGRSPLHF. In DNA, the CDR3 is TGTGCCAGCAGCTTAGCCACCAACGGGCGTTCACCCCTCCACTTT. This chain links TRBV11-2 with TRBJ1-6, with D unclear. This CDR3 is built from 15 residues. Trimming pared 1 base from V and 9 bases from J, leaving 13 bases between. The germline V gene encodes CDR1 SGHAT and CDR2 FQNNGV.

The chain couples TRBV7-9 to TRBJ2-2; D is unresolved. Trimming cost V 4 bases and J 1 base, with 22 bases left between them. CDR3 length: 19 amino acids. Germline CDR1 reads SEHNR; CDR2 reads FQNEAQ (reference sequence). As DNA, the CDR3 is TGTGCCAGCAGCTCCTCCATCCACACCGCACAACAGAACACCGGGGAGCTGTTTTTT. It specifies CASSSSIHTAQQNTGELFF.

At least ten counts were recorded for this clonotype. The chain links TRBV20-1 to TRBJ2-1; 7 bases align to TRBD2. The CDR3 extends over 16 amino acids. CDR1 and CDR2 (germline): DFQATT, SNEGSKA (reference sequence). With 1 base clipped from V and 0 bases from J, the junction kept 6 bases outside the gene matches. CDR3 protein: CSARAPSGSSYNEQFF. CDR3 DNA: TGCAGTGCTAGAGCCCCTAGCGGAAGCTCCTACAATGAGCAGTTCTTC.

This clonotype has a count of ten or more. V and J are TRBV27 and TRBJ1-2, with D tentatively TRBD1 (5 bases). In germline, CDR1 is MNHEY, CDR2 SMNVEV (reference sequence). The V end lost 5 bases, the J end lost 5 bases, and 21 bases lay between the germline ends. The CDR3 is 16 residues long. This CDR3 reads CASSPWGQAARYGYTF. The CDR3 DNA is TGTGCCAGCAGTCCCTGGGGCCAGGCCGCGAGGTATGGCTACACCTTC.

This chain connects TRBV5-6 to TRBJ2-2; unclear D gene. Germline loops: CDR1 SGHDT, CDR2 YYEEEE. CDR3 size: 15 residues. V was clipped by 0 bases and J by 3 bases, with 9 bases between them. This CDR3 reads CASSLAQWDTGELFF. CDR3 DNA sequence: TGTGCCAGCAGCTTGGCTCAGTGGGACACCGGGGAGCTGTTTTTT.

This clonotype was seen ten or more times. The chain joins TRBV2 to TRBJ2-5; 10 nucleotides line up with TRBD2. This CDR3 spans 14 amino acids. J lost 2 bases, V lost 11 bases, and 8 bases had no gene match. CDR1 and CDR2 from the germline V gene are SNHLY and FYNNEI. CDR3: CASWTSGAQETQYF. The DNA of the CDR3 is TGTGCCTCGTGGACTAGCGGAGCTCAAGAGACCCAGTACTTC.

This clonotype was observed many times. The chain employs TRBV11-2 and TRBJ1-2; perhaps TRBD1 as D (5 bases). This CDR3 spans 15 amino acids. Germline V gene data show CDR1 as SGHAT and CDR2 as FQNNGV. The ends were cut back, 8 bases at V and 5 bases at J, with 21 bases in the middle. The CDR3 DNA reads TGTGCCAGCCAACTCGCGGGGGTAACGGCATATGGCTACACCTTC. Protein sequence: CASQLAGVTAYGYTF.

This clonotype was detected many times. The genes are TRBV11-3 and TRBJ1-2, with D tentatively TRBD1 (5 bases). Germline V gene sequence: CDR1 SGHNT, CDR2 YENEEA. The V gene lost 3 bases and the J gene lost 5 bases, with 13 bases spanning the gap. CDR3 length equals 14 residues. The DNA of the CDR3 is TGTGCCAGCAGCTTCTCGGGACGGACGTATGGCTACACCTTC. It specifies CASSFSGRTYGYTF.

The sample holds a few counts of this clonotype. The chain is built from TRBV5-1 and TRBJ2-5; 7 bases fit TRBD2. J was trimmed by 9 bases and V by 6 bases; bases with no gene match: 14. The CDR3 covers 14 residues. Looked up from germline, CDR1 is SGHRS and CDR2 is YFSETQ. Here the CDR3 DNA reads TGCGCCAGCACACTAGCGCTGGACGGTGGGTCCCAGTACTTC. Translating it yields CASTLALDGGSQYF.

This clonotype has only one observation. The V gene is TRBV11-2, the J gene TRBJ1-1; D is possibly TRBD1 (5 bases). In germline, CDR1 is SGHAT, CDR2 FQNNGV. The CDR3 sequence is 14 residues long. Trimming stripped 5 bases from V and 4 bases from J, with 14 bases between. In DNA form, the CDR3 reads TGTGCCAGCAGCCAAAACAAGGGGCCCACTGAAGCTTTCTTT. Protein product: CASSQNKGPTEAFF.

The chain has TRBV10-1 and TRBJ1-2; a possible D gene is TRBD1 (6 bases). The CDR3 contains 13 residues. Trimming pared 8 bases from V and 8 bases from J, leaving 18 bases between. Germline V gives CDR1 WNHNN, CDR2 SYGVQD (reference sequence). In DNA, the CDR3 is TGCGCCAGCTCAAGCCAGGGGACTTGGGGCTACACCTTC. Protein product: CASSSQGTWGYTF.

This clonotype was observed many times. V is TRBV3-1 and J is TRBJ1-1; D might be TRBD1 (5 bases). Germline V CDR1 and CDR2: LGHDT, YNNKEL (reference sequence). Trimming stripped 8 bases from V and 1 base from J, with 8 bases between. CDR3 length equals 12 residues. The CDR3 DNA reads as TGTGCCAGCCGGGGGGAGAACACTGAAGCTTTCTTT. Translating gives CASRGENTEAFF.

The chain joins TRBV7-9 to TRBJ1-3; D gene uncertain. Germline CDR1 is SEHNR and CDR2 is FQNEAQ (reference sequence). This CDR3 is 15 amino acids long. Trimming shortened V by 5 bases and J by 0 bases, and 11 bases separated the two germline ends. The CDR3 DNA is TGTGCCAGCAGCAGAGTGGGGAGCTCTGGAAACACCATATATTTT. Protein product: CASSRVGSSGNTIYF.

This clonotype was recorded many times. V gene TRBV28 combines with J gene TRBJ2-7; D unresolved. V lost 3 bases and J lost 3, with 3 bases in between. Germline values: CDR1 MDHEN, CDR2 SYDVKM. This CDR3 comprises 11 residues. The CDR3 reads CASSFGYEQYF. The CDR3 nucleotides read TGTGCCAGCAGTTTCGGCTACGAGCAGTACTTC. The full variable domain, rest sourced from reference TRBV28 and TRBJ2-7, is DVKVTQSSRYLVKRTGEKVFLECVQDMDHENMFWYRQDPGLGLRLIYFSYDVKMKEKGDIPEGYSVSREKKERFSLILESASTNQTSMYLCASSFGYEQYFGPGTRLTVT.

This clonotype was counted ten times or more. CDR3 sequence (DNA): TGCGCCAGCAGCTTGGGACCGTCTAGCACAGATACGCAGTATTTT. It encodes CASSLGPSSTDTQYF. V usage is TRBV5-1 and J usage is TRBJ2-3; D remains ambiguous. Germline loops: CDR1 SGHRS, CDR2 YFSETQ. This CDR3 region has 15 residues. Trimming stripped 0 bases from V and 0 bases from J, with 8 bases between.

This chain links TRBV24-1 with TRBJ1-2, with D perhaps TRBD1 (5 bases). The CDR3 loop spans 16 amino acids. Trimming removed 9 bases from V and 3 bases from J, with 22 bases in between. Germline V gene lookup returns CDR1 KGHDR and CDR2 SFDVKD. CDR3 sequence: CATLRDPLGGDYGYTF. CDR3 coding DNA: TGTGCCACCCTCCGGGACCCCCTCGGGGGGGACTATGGCTACACCTTC.

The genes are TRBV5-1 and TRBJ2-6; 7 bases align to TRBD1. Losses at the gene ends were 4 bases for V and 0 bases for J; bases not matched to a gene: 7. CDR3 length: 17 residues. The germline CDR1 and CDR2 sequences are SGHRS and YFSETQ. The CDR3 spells CASSPDRVSSGANVLTF. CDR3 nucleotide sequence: TGCGCCAGCAGCCCTGACAGGGTAAGCTCTGGGGCCAACGTCCTGACTTTC.

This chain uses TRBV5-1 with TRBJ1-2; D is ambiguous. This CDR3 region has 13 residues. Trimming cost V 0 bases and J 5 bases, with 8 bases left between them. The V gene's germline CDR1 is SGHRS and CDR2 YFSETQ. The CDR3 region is CASSLGPPYGYTF. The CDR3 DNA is TGCGCCAGCAGCTTGGGGCCCCCTTATGGCTACACCTTC.

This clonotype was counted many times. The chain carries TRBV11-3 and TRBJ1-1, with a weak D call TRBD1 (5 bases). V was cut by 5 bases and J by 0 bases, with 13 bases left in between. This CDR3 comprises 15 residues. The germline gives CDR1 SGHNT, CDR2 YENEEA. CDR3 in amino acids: CASSPGAPMNTEAFF. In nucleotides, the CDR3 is TGTGCCAGCAGCCCCGGGGCGCCCATGAACACTGAAGCTTTCTTT.

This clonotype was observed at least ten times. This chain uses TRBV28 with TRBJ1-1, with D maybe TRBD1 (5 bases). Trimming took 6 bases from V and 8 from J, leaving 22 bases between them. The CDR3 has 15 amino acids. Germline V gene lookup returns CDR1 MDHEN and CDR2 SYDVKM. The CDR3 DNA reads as TGTGCCAGCAGCATCGGGGTGGACGGGGGGTCAGAAGCTTTCTTT. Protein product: CASSIGVDGGSEAFF.

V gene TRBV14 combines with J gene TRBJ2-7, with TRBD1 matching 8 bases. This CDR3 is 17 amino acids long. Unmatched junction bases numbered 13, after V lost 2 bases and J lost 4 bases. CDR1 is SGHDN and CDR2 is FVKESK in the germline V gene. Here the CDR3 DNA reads TGTGCCAGCAGCCAACTCTACTGGGGCAGGGGGCTTTACGAGCAGTACGTC. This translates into CASSQLYWGRGLYEQYV.

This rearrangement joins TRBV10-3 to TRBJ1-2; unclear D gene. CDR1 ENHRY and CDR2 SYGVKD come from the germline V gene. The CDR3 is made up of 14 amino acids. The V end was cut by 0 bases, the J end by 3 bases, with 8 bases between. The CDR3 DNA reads TGTGCCATCAGTGAGTCGATGTCAGACTATGGCTACACCTTC. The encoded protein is CAISESMSDYGYTF.